A single sample gave rise to the 13 T cell receptor beta chains below, sequenced in a study of Ad26.COV2.S vaccination and SARS-CoV-2 variants. Treatment here: 15 to 20 received Ad26.COV2.S at low or high dose, single or two shots; roughly 5 received placebo; per-sample allocation not given. Sampling was performed 63 days after the first vaccine or placebo injection. Data came from immunoSEQ multiplex PCR; TCRdb stores just in-frame clones and leaves some out. The table has about 400,000 clones, 75% to 90% seen once. Sequencing was performed on peripheral blood, taken in a trial of Ad26.COV2.S vaccine versus placebo. All receptors come from a person aged 18-60 years who received the Ad26.COV2.S COVID-19 vaccine or a placebo.

The V gene is TRBV5-1, the J gene TRBJ2-5; tentative D call: TRBD2 (6 bases). V dropped 7 bases and J dropped 5 bases, with 15 bases sitting between them. The CDR3 runs to 13 residues. Germline V lookup: CDR1 SGHRS, CDR2 YFSETQ. The CDR3 bases are TGCGCCAGCGGTCGGAGCGCGGGGGAGACCCAGTACTTC. It yields the protein CASGRSAGETQYF.

This clone was detected only a few times. This chain uses TRBV12-3 or TRBV12-4 with TRBJ2-7, with D possibly TRBD1 on 6 matching bases. The CDR3 spans 13 residues. With 5 bases removed from V and 0 bases from J, the gap between germline ends came to 8 bases. The CDR3 protein is CASSRTDSYEQYF. In DNA, the CDR3 is TGTGCCAGCAGTCGGACAGACTCCTACGAGCAGTACTTC.

The chain recombines TRBV6-1 with TRBJ1-5, with D maybe TRBD1 (5 bases). Germline CDR1 is MNHNS and CDR2 is SASEGT. V lost 2 bases and J lost 7, with 12 bases in between. The CDR3 has 14 residues. The CDR3 DNA follows: TGTGCCAGCAGTGAACGGGGGACGTGGCAGCCCCAGCATTTT. It specifies CASSERGTWQPQHF.

This clone was detected a few times. The CDR3 loop reads CASSQGPQGRFF. DNA for the CDR3: TGTGCCAGCAGCCAAGGGCCCCAGGGGCGGTTCTTC. The chain has TRBV3-1 (or the pseudogene TRBV3-2) and TRBJ2-1; D is perhaps TRBD1 (6 bases). Germline V gives CDR1 LGHDT, CDR2 YNNKEL (reference sequence). Trimming took off 1 base at V and 15 bases at J, with 13 bases between the two ends. This CDR3 is built from 12 residues.

The rearrangement joins TRBV5-1 to TRBJ1-4; 7 nucleotides match TRBD1. This CDR3 contains 15 residues. The trim removed 2 bases at V and 7 bases at J, leaving 8 bases unmatched. CDR1 and CDR2 from the germline V gene are SGHRS and YFSETQ. CDR3 DNA: TGCGCCAGCAGCTTCGACAGGGTTGGGATTGAAAAACTGTTTTTT. This encodes CASSFDRVGIEKLFF. The whole variable domain, filled in from reference TRBV5-1 and TRBJ1-4, reads KAGVTQTPRYLIKTRGQQVTLSCSPISGHRSVSWYQQTPGQGLQFLFEYFSETQRNKGNFPGRFSGRQFSNSRSEMNVSTLELGDSALYLCASSFDRVGIEKLFFGSGTQLSVL.

This chain connects TRBV10-3 to TRBJ2-7; 8 nucleotides agree with TRBD2. Trimming cost V 3 bases and J 3 bases; bases outside gene matches: 4. The germline gives CDR1 ENHRY, CDR2 SYGVKD. The CDR3 spans 14 residues. The CDR3 protein is CAISDAGGYYEQYF. The CDR3 coding sequence is TGTGCCATCAGTGATGCGGGAGGCTACTACGAGCAGTACTTC.

The genes are TRBV4-1 and TRBJ2-1, with 12 bases matching TRBD2. The V segment lost 4 bases and the J segment 7 bases; nucleotides outside the gene matches: 14. The CDR3 length is 18 residues. Germline V CDR1 and CDR2: MGHRA, YSYEKL. CDR3 in amino acids: CASSLQALTSGSTNEQFF. CDR3 nucleotide sequence: TGCGCCAGCAGCCTACAAGCCCTGACTAGCGGGAGTACGAATGAGCAGTTCTTC.

The J gene is TRBJ1-2, the V gene TRBV6-1, with a weak D call TRBD1 (6 bases). This CDR3 is built from 16 residues. Germline V gives CDR1 MNHNS, CDR2 SASEGT. V was shortened by 2 bases and J by 2 bases, with 15 bases between the two germline ends. The CDR3 reads CASSELLWQGNYGYTF. The CDR3 coding sequence is TGTGCCAGCAGTGAACTGTTGTGGCAGGGGAACTATGGCTACACCTTC.

The chain joins TRBV7-9 to TRBJ2-2; D unresolved. The CDR3 is made up of 11 amino acids. Germline CDR1 and CDR2: SEHNR and FQNEAQ (reference sequence). Trimming took 0 bases from V and 7 from J, leaving 0 bases between them. CDR3 coding DNA: TGTGCCAGCAGCTTAGCCGGGGAGCTGTTTTTT. Its translation is CASSLAGELFF.

The chain joins TRBV7-2 to TRBJ2-1; 7 nucleotides align to TRBD1. Germline CDR1 is SGHTA and CDR2 is FQGNSA. Unmatched junction bases numbered 10, after V lost 5 bases and J lost 3 bases. This CDR3 is built from 16 residues. The CDR3 DNA reads as TGTGCCAGCAGCCACGTCGGGACAGCAAACTACAATGAGCAGTTCTTC. Its translation: CASSHVGTANYNEQFF.

This clone was detected ten times or more. The chain employs TRBV30 and TRBJ1-5; the D gene is possibly TRBD1 (5 bases). CDR1 is GTSNPN and CDR2 is SVGIG in the germline V gene (reference sequence). V was cut by 0 bases and J by 9 bases, with 12 bases left in between. The CDR3 is 13 residues long. For the CDR3, the DNA is TGTGCCTGGAGTGTGGAGGGGTCGGGGCCCCAGCATTTT. Its protein is CAWSVEGSGPQHF.

The V gene is TRBV2, the J gene TRBJ1-5; a weak D match, TRBD1 (6 bases). The CDR3 runs to 15 residues. V dropped 2 bases and J dropped 7 bases, with 15 bases sitting between them. From germline, CDR1 is SNHLY and CDR2 FYNNEI. The CDR3 is CASSERRGSSQPQHF. The CDR3 region has the DNA TGTGCCAGCAGTGAAAGAAGGGGGAGCAGCCAGCCCCAGCATTTT. The whole variable domain, remainder taken from reference TRBV2 and TRBJ1-5, is EPEVTQTPSHQVTQMGQEVILRCVPISNHLYFYWYRQILGQKVEFLVSFYNNEISEKSEIFDDQFSVERPDGSNFTLKIRSTKLEDSAMYFCASSERRGSSQPQHFGDGTRLSIL.

This chain connects TRBV29-1 to TRBJ1-1; 7 positions match TRBD1. From germline, CDR1 is SQVTM and CDR2 ANQGSEA. The CDR3 spans 12 residues. V lost 6 bases to trimming and J lost 7 bases; unmatched junction nucleotides: 8. CDR3 in DNA: TGCAGCGTGGAGGGACAGCAAAATGAAGCTTTCTTT. Its protein is CSVEGQQNEAFF.